This TCR beta chain was profiled in a study of blood T cell repertoires in COVID-19. Seattle patients were enrolled while actively infected and followed longitudinally. V was pared by 2 bases and J by 3 bases, with 11 bases between. This CDR3 is built from 14 residues. Germline lookup yields CDR1 SGHNT and CDR2 YYREEE (reference sequence). Authors' analysis steps: Researchers report that nucleated cell counts were estimated from reference gene primer amplification. TCRdb keeps only in-frame clones here, not all; method: immunoSEQ multiplex PCR. That table is the source of V, J and clone size, and D and trimming were worked out from the DNA. The sample gives about 170,000 clones, around four fifths of which show up once; around 8.9% is in the top ten.

The sequenced sample consisted of peripheral blood. This receptor was taken from a woman older than 75 with COVID-19, enrolled during active disease. This sequence joins TRBV5-4 and TRBJ2-5; D gene unclear. The CDR3 is CASSFGSIKETQYF. As DNA, the CDR3 is TGTGCCAGCAGCTTCGGGTCGATTAAAGAGACCCAGTACTTC. Drawing the rest from reference TRBV5-4 and TRBJ2-5, the complete variable domain is ETGVTQSPTHLIKTRGQQVTLRCSSQSGHNTVSWYQQALGQGPQFIFQYYREEENGRGNFPPRFSGLQFPNYSSELNVNALELDDSALYLCASSFGSIKETQYFGPGTRLLVL.